These 17 T cell receptor beta chains originate from one sample sequenced in a study of cytomegalovirus exposure and HLA in healthy donors. Use of 60 Vbeta and 13 Jbeta primers characterized the PCR. The data were produced by immunoSEQ multiplex PCR, yet TCRdb's version contains in-frame clones alone and is incomplete. The sample has roughly 150,000 clones; 60% to 80% are singletons. The sample was PBMCs. Receptors originate from a male donor in good health and CMV-seronegative.

With regard to this clone: The same CDR3 is also encoded by other DNA sequences in this sample. This rearrangement joins TRBV28 to TRBJ2-7, with D perhaps matching TRBD1 (5 bases). The CDR3 is made up of 11 amino acids. Trimming cost V 7 bases and J 4 bases, with 8 bases left between them. Germline loops: CDR1 MDHEN, CDR2 SYDVKM. CDR3 in amino acids: CASTQGYEQYF. In DNA, the CDR3 is TGTGCCAGCACTCAGGGTTACGAGCAGTACTTC.

This clone came up a few times. J is TRBJ2-7 and V is TRBV29-1; TRBD2 might be the D (6 bases). Trimming took off 4 bases at V and 0 bases at J, with 10 bases between the two ends. CDR1 is SQVTM and CDR2 is ANQGSEA in the germline V gene. The CDR3 totals 13 residues. The CDR3 sequence is CSVGMGLSYEQYF. CDR3 coding DNA: TGCAGCGTTGGAATGGGACTCTCCTACGAGCAGTACTTC.

The chain employs TRBV6-6 and TRBJ2-7; D call uncertain. In germline, CDR1 is MNHNY, CDR2 SVGAGI (reference sequence). The CDR3 is 14 residues long. V lost 8 bases to trimming and J lost 0 bases, with 14 bases between them. Here the CDR3 reads CASGKETLSYEQYF. CDR3 DNA sequence: TGTGCCAGCGGAAAGGAGACTCTCTCCTACGAGCAGTACTTC.

This sequence joins TRBV5-1 and TRBJ2-7; D is undetermined. V lost 4 bases and J 2 bases, leaving 13 bases between the germline ends. The CDR3 sequence is 14 residues long. CDR1 SGHRS and CDR2 YFSETQ come from the germline V gene. CDR3 residues: CASSKPQYPYEQYF. CDR3 nucleotide sequence: TGCGCCAGCAGCAAACCACAGTACCCCTACGAGCAGTACTTC.

CDR3 in DNA: TGTGCCAGCAGTGGATTCCGGGACAGAGTCACAGATACGCAGTATTTT. Protein sequence: CASSGFRDRVTDTQYF. J is TRBJ2-3 and V is TRBV6-1, with 7 bases identical to TRBD1. The V and J ends lost 4 bases and 2 bases, in that order; junction bases with no gene match: 9. This CDR3 region has 16 residues. Looked up from germline, CDR1 is MNHNS and CDR2 is SASEGT.

The chain combines TRBV9 with TRBJ2-7, with D possibly matching TRBD1 (5 bases). V lost 0 bases and J 6 bases, leaving 16 bases between the germline ends. The germline V gene encodes CDR1 SGDLS and CDR2 YYNGEE. The CDR3 is made up of 15 amino acids. In DNA, the CDR3 is TGTGCCAGCAGCGTAGATCCTACAGGCCCCTCCGAGCAGTACTTC. Residues: CASSVDPTGPSEQYF.

This chain links TRBV25-1 with TRBJ1-2; D uncertain. The CDR3 is made up of 13 amino acids. The V end lost 8 bases, the J end lost 5 bases, and 15 bases lay between the germline ends. CDR1 is MGHDK, CDR2 SYGVNS, per germline. The chain's CDR3 is CASGSRGGYGYTF. Here the CDR3 DNA reads TGTGCCAGCGGGAGTCGAGGAGGATATGGCTACACCTTC.

The chain is built from TRBV5-1 and TRBJ2-5; the match to TRBD2 covers 11 bases. TRBJ2-7 matches the DNA end more closely, so the J call is doubtful. Germline V gene sequence: CDR1 SGHRS, CDR2 YFSETQ. The CDR3 covers 15 residues. The CDR3 region is CASSPRTSGGYEQYF. The CDR3 coding sequence is TGCGCCAGCAGCCCCCGAACTAGCGGGGGCTACGAGCAGTACTTC.

V and J are TRBV11-2 and TRBJ2-5; TRBD2 agrees at 8 bases. CDR3 length equals 16 residues. J was trimmed by 3 bases and V by 0 bases; bases with no gene match: 6. Germline V gives CDR1 SGHAT, CDR2 FQNNGV. CDR3 nucleotides: TGTGCCAGCAGCTTAGAGAGGGTAGCGGGAAAAGAGACCCAGTACTTC. Residues: CASSLERVAGKETQYF.

This clone was counted between two and nine times. The rearrangement uses TRBV19 and TRBJ1-6; maybe TRBD1 (5 bases). The length of the CDR3 is 13 residues. Germline CDR1 reads LNHDA; CDR2 reads SQIVND (reference sequence). V was shortened by 7 bases and J by 6 bases, with 10 bases between the two germline ends. CDR3 coding DNA: TGTGCCAGTAAAATCGGGGGTAATTCACCCCTCCACTTT. Translating gives CASKIGGNSPLHF. The variable domain in full, completed from reference TRBV19 and TRBJ1-6, reads DGGITQSPKYLFRKEGQNVTLSCEQNLNHDAMYWYRQDPGQGLRLIYYSQIVNDFQKGDIAEGYSVSREKKESFPLTVTSAQKNPTAFYLCASKIGGNSPLHFGNGTRLTVT.

J is TRBJ2-5 and V is TRBV5-8; perhaps TRBD2 as D (5 bases). CDR3 size: 12 residues. V was pared by 4 bases and J by 5 bases, with 9 bases between. CDR1 and CDR2 from the germline V gene are SGHTS and YDEGEE. The CDR3 is CASSISGETQYF. CDR3 coding DNA: TGTGCCAGCAGCATCTCGGGGGAGACCCAGTACTTC.

This sequence joins TRBV5-6 and TRBJ2-7; a possible D gene is TRBD2 (5 bases). This CDR3 is built from 13 residues. Germline loops: CDR1 SGHDT, CDR2 YYEEEE. V was shortened by 0 bases and J by 5 bases, with 9 bases between the two germline ends. The CDR3 region has the DNA TGTGCCAGCAGCTTGGGACTAACCCACGAGCAGTACTTC. Its protein product is CASSLGLTHEQYF.

This clone was counted only a few times. This chain links TRBV7-2 with TRBJ1-1, with 10 bases aligning to TRBD1. The CDR3 sequence is 13 residues long. Unmatched junction bases numbered 2, after V lost 6 bases and J lost 4 bases. Germline CDR1 reads SGHTA; CDR2 reads FQGNSA. The CDR3 nucleotides are TGTGCCAGCAGAAGGACAGGGGGCACTGAAGCTTTCTTT. Its protein is CASRRTGGTEAFF.

As concerns this clone: A read error may produce the germline difference seen at one junction end. The V gene is TRBV2, the J gene TRBJ1-2; TRBD1 is a possible D gene (5 bases). Germline CDR1 SNHLY, CDR2 FYNNEI. CDR3 length: 9 amino acids. The CDR3 nucleotides are TGTGCCAGCAGTCCCGGACACCACTTC. Protein product: CASSPGHHF.

V usage is TRBV6-6 and J usage is TRBJ1-2, with 9 bases identical to TRBD1. The CDR3 has 13 residues. V trimming: 5 bases; J trimming: 8 bases; junction bases outside the gene matches: 6. Germline CDR1 reads MNHNY; CDR2 reads SVGAGI (reference sequence). The CDR3 nucleotides are TGTGCCAGCAGTCCATGGACAGGGGAGGGCTACACCTTC. Its translation is CASSPWTGEGYTF.

This clone came up a few times. Written as DNA, the CDR3 is TGTGCCAGCAGTTCCTATAAGTCTGGGGCCAACGTCCTGACTTTC. Its translation is CASSSYKSGANVLTF. The rearrangement uses TRBV27 and TRBJ2-6, with no clear D. V lost 4 bases and J lost 1, with 8 bases in between. CDR3 size: 15 residues. CDR1 MNHEY and CDR2 SMNVEV come from the germline V gene (reference sequence).

This clone was detected a few times. This sequence joins TRBV6-5 and TRBJ2-7, with a weak D call TRBD1 (6 bases). V lost 2 bases and J lost 5, with 7 bases in between. This CDR3 is built from 12 residues. Germline lookup yields CDR1 MNHEY and CDR2 SVGAGI. The CDR3 region is CASSYGDNEQYF. The CDR3 bases are TGTGCCAGCAGTTACGGGGACAACGAGCAGTACTTC.